These 21 T cell receptor beta chains originate from one sample sequenced in a study of CD8+ T cells in alopecia areata. RNA extraction and reverse transcription yielded cDNA as sequencing template. Method: immunoSEQ multiplex PCR; TCRdb's copy keeps in-frame clones and lacks some. Of more than 100,000 clones in the sample, about 57% were seen once. The specimen comprised CD4+ T cells sorted from blood, sampled at week 0. The receptors come from a human donor with alopecia areata.

This rearrangement joins TRBV28 to TRBJ1-3, with D hard to call. Per the germline V gene, CDR1 is MDHEN and CDR2 is SYDVKM. The CDR3 contains 14 residues. Deletions cut 6 bases from V and 0 bases from J, with 9 bases between. The chain's CDR3 is CASRKPPSGNTIYF. DNA for the CDR3: TGTGCCAGCAGGAAGCCTCCCTCTGGAAACACCATATATTTT.

The genes are TRBV19 and TRBJ2-3; 7 nucleotides line up with TRBD1. V dropped 4 bases and J dropped 1; count of bases not matched to a gene: 2. CDR1 is LNHDA, CDR2 SQIVND, per germline (reference sequence). This CDR3 region has 14 residues. CDR3: CASSRGQGTDTQYF. The CDR3 DNA sequence: TGTGCCAGTAGTAGAGGACAGGGCACAGATACGCAGTATTTT.

The chain combines TRBV5-1 with TRBJ1-2, with D possibly being TRBD1 (6 bases). The CDR3 consists of 15 residues. The ends were cut back, 0 bases at V and 6 bases at J, with 15 bases in the middle. Germline CDR1 reads SGHRS; CDR2 reads YFSETQ. CDR3 DNA sequence: TGCGCCAGCAGCTTGGCCACAGGAGGGGGAGATGGCTACACCTTC. Protein: CASSLATGGGDGYTF. Using reference TRBV5-1 and TRBJ1-2 for the parts outside the CDR3, the full variable domain is KAGVTQTPRYLIKTRGQQVTLSCSPISGHRSVSWYQQTPGQGLQFLFEYFSETQRNKGNFPGRFSGRQFSNSRSEMNVSTLELGDSALYLCASSLATGGGDGYTFGSGTRLTVV.

This chain joins TRBV5-1 and TRBJ1-1; 7 bases align to TRBD1. Germline V gene data show CDR1 as SGHRS and CDR2 as YFSETQ. V lost 2 bases, J lost 1 base, and 8 bases stayed unmatched. The CDR3 loop spans 16 amino acids. In nucleotides, the CDR3 is TGCGCCAGCAGCTTCCTAAGACAGGGCAAGAACACTGAAGCTTTCTTT. This codes for CASSFLRQGKNTEAFF.

This rearrangement joins TRBV7-2 to TRBJ2-7; 11 bases align to TRBD2. The CDR3 extends over 15 amino acids. V shed 5 bases and J 3 bases; nucleotides not matched to a gene: 6. CDR1 is SGHTA, CDR2 FQGNSA, per germline. CDR3 loop: CASSRIGTSGYEQYF. The CDR3 DNA reads TGTGCCAGCAGCCGAATTGGGACTAGCGGCTACGAGCAGTACTTC. Complete variable domain (other parts from reference TRBV7-2 and TRBJ2-7): GAGVSQSPSNKVTEKGKDVELRCDPISGHTALYWYRQSLGQGLEFLIYFQGNSAPDKSGLPSDRFSAERTGGSVSTLTIQRTQQEDSAVYLCASSRIGTSGYEQYFGPGTRLTVT.

The V gene is TRBV4-3, the J gene TRBJ2-7; D is perhaps TRBD2 (5 bases). V was cut by 0 bases and J by 5 bases, with 11 bases left in between. Germline lookup yields CDR1 LGHNA and CDR2 YSLEER. There are 14 residues in the CDR3. CDR3 DNA sequence: TGCGCCAGCAGCCAAGATCACGGGCGGGACGAGCAGTACTTC. Its translation is CASSQDHGRDEQYF.

This clone showed up just once. The rearrangement joins TRBV5-1 to TRBJ2-3, with no clear D. The V end lost 0 bases, the J end lost 5 bases, and 7 bases lay between the germline ends. The germline CDR1 and CDR2 sequences are SGHRS and YFSETQ. The CDR3 length is 13 residues. CDR3 nucleotide sequence: TGCGCCAGCAGCTTGGGGGGAATAGATACGCAGTATTTT. Translation gives CASSLGGIDTQYF.

The genes are TRBV7-3 and TRBJ2-3; 9 nucleotides line up with TRBD2. CDR3 size: 16 residues. Germline loops: CDR1 SGHTA, CDR2 FQGTGA. Trimming took 3 bases from V and 1 from J; bases not matched to a gene: 5. For the CDR3, the DNA is TGTGCCAGCAGCTTCTTAGCGGGAGAGGGCACAGATACGCAGTATTTT. Amino acids: CASSFLAGEGTDTQYF. The variable domain in full, with the rest retrieved from reference TRBV7-3 and TRBJ2-3, is GAGVSQTPSNKVTEKGKYVELRCDPISGHTALYWYRQSLGQGPEFLIYFQGTGAADDSGLPNDRFFAVRPEGSVSTLKIQRTERGDSAVYLCASSFLAGEGTDTQYFGPGTRLTVL.

The gene calls are TRBV6-5 and TRBJ1-2; the D is unclear. Trimming removed 10 bases at V and 9 bases at J, with 15 bases between. Germline V CDR1 and CDR2: MNHEY, SVGAGI. CDR3 length: 11 amino acids. This chain's CDR3 is CATRFRSSYTF. The CDR3 DNA reads TGTGCCACAAGGTTCCGTTCGAGCTACACCTTC.

The chain recombines TRBV4-1 with TRBJ2-5; maybe TRBD2 (6 bases). The ends were cut back, 1 base at V and 1 base at J, with 13 bases in the middle. CDR3 length: 16 amino acids. Per germline, CDR1 MGHRA and CDR2 YSYEKL. The CDR3 sequence: CASSQVRGSFQETQYF. Written as DNA, the CDR3 is TGCGCCAGCAGCCAAGTCCGGGGGTCCTTCCAAGAGACCCAGTACTTC.

The sample holds a few counts of this clone. This sequence joins TRBV11-1 and TRBJ2-3; 12 bases line up with TRBD2. CDR3 length: 16 residues. The germline V gene has CDR1 SGHAT and CDR2 FQDESV (reference sequence). The V segment lost 5 bases and the J segment 7 bases; nucleotides outside the gene matches: 10. Here the CDR3 reads CASSLLTSGSRNTQYF. CDR3 coding DNA: TGTGCCAGCAGCCTGTTGACTAGCGGGAGTAGGAATACGCAGTATTTT.

The rearrangement joins TRBV9 to TRBJ1-3, with 7 bases that match TRBD1. The CDR3 length is 14 residues. Germline loops: CDR1 SGDLS, CDR2 YYNGEE. V was clipped by 5 bases and J by 3 bases; unmatched bases: 5. DNA for the CDR3: TGTGCCAGCAGAGCCGGGACAGATGGAAACACCATATATTTT. Residues: CASRAGTDGNTIYF.

The rearrangement joins TRBV29-1 to TRBJ1-1; the D gene is possibly TRBD1 (6 bases). Germline assignment: CDR1 SQVTM and CDR2 ANQGSEA. Deletions cut 5 bases from V and 5 bases from J, with 12 bases between. This CDR3 region has 12 residues. CDR3 residues: CSVSQGRTEAFF. The CDR3 nucleotides read TGCAGCGTTTCCCAGGGGAGGACTGAAGCTTTCTTT.

The sample holds a few counts of this clone. The chain couples TRBV10-3 to TRBJ2-3; 12 positions agree with TRBD2. The CDR3 consists of 14 residues. Germline CDR1 reads ENHRY; CDR2 reads SYGVKD. After removal of 11 bases from V and 6 bases from J, the junction contained 9 bases not matched to a gene. The CDR3 sequence: CAAQPTSGGDTQYF. CDR3 nucleotides: TGTGCCGCCCAGCCGACTAGCGGGGGTGATACGCAGTATTTT.

The chain links TRBV7-9 to TRBJ2-1; D remains unclear. This CDR3 contains 13 residues. Trimming removed 5 bases at V and 5 bases at J, with 10 bases between. CDR1 SEHNR and CDR2 FQNEAQ come from the germline V gene (reference sequence). CDR3 in DNA: TGTGCCAGCAGCGGCCTAAGGGACAATGAGCAGTTCTTC. The encoded protein is CASSGLRDNEQFF.

CDR3 sequence reads: CASSQTWLAGIADTQYF. The CDR3 DNA is TGTGCCAGCAGCCAAACCTGGCTAGCGGGGATAGCAGATACGCAGTATTTT. The rearrangement joins TRBV7-2 to TRBJ2-3, with TRBD2 matching 9 bases. The germline gives CDR1 SGHTA, CDR2 FQGNSA. The ends lost 5 bases at V and 4 bases at J; junction bases unmatched: 13. The CDR3 runs to 17 residues.

The J gene is TRBJ2-1, the V gene TRBV11-2, with D tentatively TRBD1 (6 bases). From germline, CDR1 is SGHAT and CDR2 FQNNGV. Trimming took 1 base from V and 6 from J, leaving 7 bases between them. CDR3 length: 13 amino acids. CDR3 nucleotides: TGTGCCAGCAGCTTAGTAGGGGGCAATGAGCAGTTCTTC. Its translation is CASSLVGGNEQFF. Based on the CDR3 plus reference TRBV11-2 and TRBJ2-1, the full variable domain is EAGVAQSPRYKIIEKRQSVAFWCNPISGHATLYWYQQILGQGPKLLIQFQNNGVVDDSQLPKDRFSAERLKGVDSTLKIQPAKLEDSAVYLCASSLVGGNEQFFGPGTRLTVL.

The chain couples TRBV27 to TRBJ1-1; a possible D gene is TRBD1 (5 bases). V lost 4 bases and J lost 1, with 10 bases in between. The CDR3 runs 14 residues. Germline lookup yields CDR1 MNHEY and CDR2 SMNVEV (reference sequence). CDR3: CASSYRQRNTEAFF. For the CDR3, the DNA is TGTGCCAGCAGTTATCGACAGAGGAACACTGAAGCTTTCTTT.

This clone was seen more than once but under ten times. V and J are TRBV28 and TRBJ2-7, with D possibly TRBD2 on 6 matching bases. In germline, CDR1 is MDHEN, CDR2 SYDVKM. The CDR3 contains 15 residues. Trimming cost V 7 bases and J 6 bases, with 22 bases left between them. This CDR3 is CASTGPGDSRLEQYF. CDR3 nucleotides: TGTGCCAGCACCGGGCCGGGGGATTCTAGACTCGAGCAGTACTTC.

This clone was observed a handful of times. The chain uses TRBV7-2 and TRBJ2-7; 7 nucleotides agree with TRBD1. J lost 0 bases, V lost 5 bases, and 7 bases had no gene match. Germline V gene data show CDR1 as SGHTA and CDR2 as FQGNSA. This CDR3 is 15 amino acids long. The DNA of the CDR3 is TGTGCCAGCAGCACCCGTGCAGGGGGCTCCTACGAGCAGTACTTC. Translation: CASSTRAGGSYEQYF.

The rearrangement uses TRBV19 and TRBJ1-2, with a tentative D call TRBD1 (6 bases). Deletions cut 2 bases from V and 4 bases from J, with 11 bases between. There are 14 residues in the CDR3. Germline values: CDR1 LNHDA, CDR2 SQIVND (reference sequence). The CDR3 bases are TGTGCCAGTAGTATAAGTACAGGGCCCTATGGCTACACCTTC. Translated: CASSISTGPYGYTF.